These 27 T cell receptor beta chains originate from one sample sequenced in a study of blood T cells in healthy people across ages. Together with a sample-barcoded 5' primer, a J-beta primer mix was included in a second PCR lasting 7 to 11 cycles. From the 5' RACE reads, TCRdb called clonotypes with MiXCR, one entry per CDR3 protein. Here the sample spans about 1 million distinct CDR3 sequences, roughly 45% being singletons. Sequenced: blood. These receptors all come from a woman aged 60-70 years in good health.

The CDR3: CSARDGGLYRGQETQYF. As DNA, the CDR3 is TGCAGTGCTAGAGATGGTGGATTATACAGGGGCCAAGAGACCCAGTACTTC. The chain employs TRBV20-1 and TRBJ2-5; 7 bases are a match to TRBD1. The germline V gene encodes CDR1 DFQATT and CDR2 SNEGSKA (reference sequence). The CDR3 length is 17 residues. V trimming: 0 bases; J trimming: 1 base; junction bases outside the gene matches: 11.

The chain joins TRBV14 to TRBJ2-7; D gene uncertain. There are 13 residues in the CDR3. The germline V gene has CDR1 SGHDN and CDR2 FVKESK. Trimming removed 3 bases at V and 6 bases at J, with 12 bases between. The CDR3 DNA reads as TGTGCCAGCAGCCAGTGGGGTAGAGGCGAGCAGTACTTC. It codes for CASSQWGRGEQYF.

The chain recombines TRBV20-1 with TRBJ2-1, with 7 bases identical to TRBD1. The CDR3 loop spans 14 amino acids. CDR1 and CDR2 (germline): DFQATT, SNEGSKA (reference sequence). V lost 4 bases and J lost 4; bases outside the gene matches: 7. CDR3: CSAKGQNIYNEQFF. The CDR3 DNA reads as TGCAGTGCTAAGGGACAGAACATATACAATGAGCAGTTCTTC.

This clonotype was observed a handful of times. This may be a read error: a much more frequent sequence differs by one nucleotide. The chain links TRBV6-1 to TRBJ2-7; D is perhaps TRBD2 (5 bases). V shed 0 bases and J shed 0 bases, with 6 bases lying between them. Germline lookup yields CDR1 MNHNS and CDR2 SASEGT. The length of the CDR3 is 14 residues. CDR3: CASSEAGSSYEQYF. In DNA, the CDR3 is TGTGCCAGCAGTGAAGCGGGGAGCTCCTACGAGCAGTACTTC.

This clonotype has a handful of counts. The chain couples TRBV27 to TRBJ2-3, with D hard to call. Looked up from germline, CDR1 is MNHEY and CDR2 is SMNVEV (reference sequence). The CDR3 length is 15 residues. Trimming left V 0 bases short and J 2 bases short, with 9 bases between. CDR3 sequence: CASSLSIVTTDTQYF. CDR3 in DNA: TGTGCCAGCAGTTTATCGATAGTCACCACAGATACGCAGTATTTT.

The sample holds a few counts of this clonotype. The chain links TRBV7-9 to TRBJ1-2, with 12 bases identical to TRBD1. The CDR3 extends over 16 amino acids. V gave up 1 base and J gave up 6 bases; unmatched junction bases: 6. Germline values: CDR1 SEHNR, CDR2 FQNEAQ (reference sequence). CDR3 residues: CASSLDPGQGADGYTF. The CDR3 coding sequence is TGTGCCAGCAGCTTAGACCCGGGACAGGGGGCGGATGGCTACACCTTC. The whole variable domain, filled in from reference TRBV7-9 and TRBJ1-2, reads DTGVSQNPRHKITKRGQNVTFRCDPISEHNRLYWYRQTLGQGPEFLTYFQNEAQLEKSRLLSDRFSAERPKGSFSTLEIQRTEQGDSAMYLCASSLDPGQGADGYTFGSGTRLTVV.

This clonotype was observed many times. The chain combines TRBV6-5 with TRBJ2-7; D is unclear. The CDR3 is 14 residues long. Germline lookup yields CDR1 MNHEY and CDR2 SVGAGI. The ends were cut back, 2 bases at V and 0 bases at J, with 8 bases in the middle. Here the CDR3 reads CASSYGVSSYEQYF. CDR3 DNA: TGTGCCAGCAGTTACGGGGTTAGCTCCTACGAGCAGTACTTC.

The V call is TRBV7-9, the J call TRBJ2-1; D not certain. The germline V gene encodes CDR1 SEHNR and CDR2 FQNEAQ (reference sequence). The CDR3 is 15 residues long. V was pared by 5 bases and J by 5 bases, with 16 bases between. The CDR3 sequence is CASSPNSSADNEQFF. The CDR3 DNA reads TGTGCCAGCAGCCCCAATTCGAGTGCCGACAATGAGCAGTTCTTC.

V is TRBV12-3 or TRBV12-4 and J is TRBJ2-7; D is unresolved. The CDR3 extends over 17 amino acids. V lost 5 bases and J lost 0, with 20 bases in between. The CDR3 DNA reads TGTGCCAGCAGTCCGTCTGCTCCGGGCCTTAGCTCCTACGAGCAGTACTTC. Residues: CASSPSAPGLSSYEQYF.

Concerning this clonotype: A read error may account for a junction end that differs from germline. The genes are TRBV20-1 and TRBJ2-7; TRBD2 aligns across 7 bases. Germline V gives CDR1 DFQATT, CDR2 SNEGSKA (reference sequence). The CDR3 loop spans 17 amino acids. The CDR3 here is CSARDPNRDYNNYEQNF. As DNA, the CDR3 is TGCAGTGCAAGAGATCCCAACCGGGACTATAACAACTACGAGCAGAACTTC.

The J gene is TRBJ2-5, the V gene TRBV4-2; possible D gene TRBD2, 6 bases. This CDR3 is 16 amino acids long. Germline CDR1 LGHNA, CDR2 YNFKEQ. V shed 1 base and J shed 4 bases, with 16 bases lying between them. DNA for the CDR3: TGTGCCAGCAGCCAAGGGGAGCGGGTGTCTGTAGAGACCCAGTACTTC. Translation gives CASSQGERVSVETQYF.

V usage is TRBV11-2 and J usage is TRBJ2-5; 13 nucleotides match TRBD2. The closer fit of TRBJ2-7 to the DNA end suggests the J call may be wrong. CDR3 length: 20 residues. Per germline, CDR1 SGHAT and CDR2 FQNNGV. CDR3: CASSSINRGLAGTSSYEQYF. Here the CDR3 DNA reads TGTGCCAGCAGCTCCATAAATCGGGGACTAGCGGGAACAAGCTCCTACGAGCAGTACTTC.

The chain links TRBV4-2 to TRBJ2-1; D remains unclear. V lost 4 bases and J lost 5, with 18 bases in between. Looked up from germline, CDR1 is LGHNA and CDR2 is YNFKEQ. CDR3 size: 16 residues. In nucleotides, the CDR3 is TGTGCCAGCAGCCGATCCGACGAGCCCCCGAACAATGAGCAGTTCTTC. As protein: CASSRSDEPPNNEQFF.

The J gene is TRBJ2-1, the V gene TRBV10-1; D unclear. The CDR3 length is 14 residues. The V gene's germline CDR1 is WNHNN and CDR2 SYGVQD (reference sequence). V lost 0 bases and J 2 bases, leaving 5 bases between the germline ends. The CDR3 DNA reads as TGCGCCAGCAGTGAGTCCGTAACCTACAATGAGCAGTTCTTC. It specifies CASSESVTYNEQFF.

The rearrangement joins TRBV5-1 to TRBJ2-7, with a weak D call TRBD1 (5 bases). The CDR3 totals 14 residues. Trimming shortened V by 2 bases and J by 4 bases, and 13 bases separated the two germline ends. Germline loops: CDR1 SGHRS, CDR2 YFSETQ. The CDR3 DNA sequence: TGCGCCAGCAGCTTCAGTTCAGGGCGATACGAGCAGTACTTC. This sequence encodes CASSFSSGRYEQYF.

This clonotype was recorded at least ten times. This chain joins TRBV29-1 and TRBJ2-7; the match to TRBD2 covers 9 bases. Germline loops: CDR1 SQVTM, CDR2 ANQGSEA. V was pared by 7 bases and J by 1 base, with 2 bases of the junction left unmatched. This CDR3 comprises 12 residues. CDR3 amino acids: CSGLADSYEQYF. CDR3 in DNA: TGCAGCGGACTAGCGGATTCCTACGAGCAGTACTTC.

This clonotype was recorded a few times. In nucleotides, the CDR3 is TGCAGTGCCGCACTAGCGGGAGGGTTCACAGATACGCAGTATTTT. This translates into CSAALAGGFTDTQYF. The chain joins TRBV20-1 to TRBJ2-3; 13 nucleotides line up with TRBD2. The V and J ends lost 6 bases and 2 bases, in that order; junction bases with no gene match: 5. The germline V gene has CDR1 DFQATT and CDR2 SNEGSKA (reference sequence). The CDR3 loop spans 15 amino acids.

CDR3 sequence reads: CASNGIRETQYF. DNA of the CDR3: TGTGCCAGCAATGGGATACGGGAGACCCAGTACTTC. The J gene is TRBJ2-5, the V gene TRBV27, with D uncertain. This CDR3 is 12 amino acids long. V lost 7 bases, J lost 5 bases, and 11 bases lay in between. In germline, CDR1 is MNHEY, CDR2 SMNVEV (reference sequence).

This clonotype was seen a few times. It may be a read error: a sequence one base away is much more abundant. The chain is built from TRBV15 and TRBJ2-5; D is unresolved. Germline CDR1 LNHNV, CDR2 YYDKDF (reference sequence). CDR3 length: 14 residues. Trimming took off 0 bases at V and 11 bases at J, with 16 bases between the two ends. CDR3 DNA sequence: TGTGCCACCAGCAGAGATCTCGACTCCAATGAGCAGTACTTC. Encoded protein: CATSRDLDSNEQYF. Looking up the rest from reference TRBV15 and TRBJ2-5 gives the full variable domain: DAMVIQNPRYQVTQFGKPVTLSCSQTLNHNVMYWYQQKSSQAPKLLFHYYDKDFNNEADTPDNFQSRRPNTSFCFLDIRSPGLGDTAMYLCATSRDLDSNEQYFGPGTRLLVL.

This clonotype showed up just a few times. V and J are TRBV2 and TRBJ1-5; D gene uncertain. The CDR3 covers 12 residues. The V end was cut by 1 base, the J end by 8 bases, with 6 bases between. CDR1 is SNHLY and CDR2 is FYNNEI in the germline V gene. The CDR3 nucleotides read TGTGCCAGCAGTGAAGACCCGAAGCCCCAGCATTTT. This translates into CASSEDPKPQHF.

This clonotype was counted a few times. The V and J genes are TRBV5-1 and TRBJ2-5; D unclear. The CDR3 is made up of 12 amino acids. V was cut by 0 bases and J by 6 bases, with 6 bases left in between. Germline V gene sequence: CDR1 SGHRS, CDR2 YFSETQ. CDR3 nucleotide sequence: TGCGCCAGCAGCTTGGGGGGAAAGACCCAGTACTTC. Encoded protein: CASSLGGKTQYF.

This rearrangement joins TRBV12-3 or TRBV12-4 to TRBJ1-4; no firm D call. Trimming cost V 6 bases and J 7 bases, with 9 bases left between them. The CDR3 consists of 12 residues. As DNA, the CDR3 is TGTGCCAGCAGGGGCCTCGGTGAAAAACTGTTTTTT. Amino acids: CASRGLGEKLFF.

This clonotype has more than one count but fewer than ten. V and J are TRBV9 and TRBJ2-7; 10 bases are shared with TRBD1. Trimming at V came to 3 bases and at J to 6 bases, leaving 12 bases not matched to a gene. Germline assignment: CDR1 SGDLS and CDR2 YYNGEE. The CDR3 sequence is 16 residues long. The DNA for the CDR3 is TGTGCCAGCAGCGCCGCGGACAGGGGGTTTTATTCCGAGCAGTACTTC. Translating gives CASSAADRGFYSEQYF. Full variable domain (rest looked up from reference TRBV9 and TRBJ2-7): DSGVTQTPKHLITATGQRVTLRCSPRSGDLSVYWYQQSLDQGLQFLIQYYNGEERAKGNILERFSAQQFPDLHSELNLSSLELGDSALYFCASSAADRGFYSEQYFGPGTRLTVT.

The CDR3 reads CASSLGTRRGEQYF. In DNA, the CDR3 is TGTGCCAGCAGTTTAGGGACTAGAAGGGGCGAGCAGTACTTC. The chain is built from TRBV27 and TRBJ2-7; 8 bases are a match to TRBD2. The CDR3 consists of 14 residues. The ends lost 2 bases at V and 6 bases at J; junction bases unmatched: 6. Germline lookup yields CDR1 MNHEY and CDR2 SMNVEV (reference sequence).

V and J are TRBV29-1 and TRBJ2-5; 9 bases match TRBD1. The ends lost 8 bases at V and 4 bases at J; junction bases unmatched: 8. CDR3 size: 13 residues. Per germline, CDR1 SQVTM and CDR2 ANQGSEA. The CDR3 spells CSLSVTGGETQYF. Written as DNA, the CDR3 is TGCAGCCTCTCCGTGACAGGGGGAGAGACCCAGTACTTC.

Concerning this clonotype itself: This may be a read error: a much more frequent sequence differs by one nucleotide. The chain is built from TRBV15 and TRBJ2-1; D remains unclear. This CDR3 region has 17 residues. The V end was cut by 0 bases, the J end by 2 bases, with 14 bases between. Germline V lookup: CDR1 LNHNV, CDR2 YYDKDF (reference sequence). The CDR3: CATSRDQSGFPYNEQFF. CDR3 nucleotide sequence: TGTGCCACCAGCAGAGACCAATCGGGCTTCCCCTACAATGAGCAGTTCTTC.

The CDR3 loop reads CASVGRPGGEQFF. The CDR3 DNA is TGCGCCAGCGTCGGGAGGCCGGGGGGTGAGCAGTTCTTC. The chain carries TRBV10-2 and TRBJ2-1, with 7 bases that match TRBD2. Germline CDR1 is WSHSY and CDR2 is SAAADI. The CDR3 spans 13 residues. With 8 bases clipped from V and 9 bases from J, the junction kept 10 bases outside the gene matches.